The 32 T cell receptor beta chains in this list originate from one sample, sequenced in a study of PD-L1 blockade in urothelial cancer. Regarding time point: peripheral blood 6 weeks after treatment start. The protocol was immunoSEQ multiplex PCR, while the TCRdb copy is restricted to in-frame clones and leaves out a portion. The profile covers 100,000 to 150,000 clones, with roughly 83% appearing a single time and about 2.4% taken by the ten largest. This sample comprised PBMCs, obtained around atezolizumab (anti-PD-L1) treatment. The receptors were gathered from a man aged 45-65 years with urothelial cancer.

V usage is TRBV7-9 and J usage is TRBJ1-2; D is undetermined. The V gene's germline CDR1 is SEHNR and CDR2 FQNEAQ (reference sequence). The CDR3 contains 13 residues. V was cut by 4 bases and J by 4 bases, with 10 bases left in between. CDR3 DNA sequence: TGTGCCAGCAGCTCCTCCAACAGCTATGGCTACACCTTC. Translation gives CASSSSNSYGYTF.

J is TRBJ1-4 and V is TRBV28; D gene ambiguous. Trimming took off 7 bases at V and 5 bases at J, with 11 bases between the two ends. Looked up from germline, CDR1 is MDHEN and CDR2 is SYDVKM. This CDR3 has 13 amino acids. The DNA for the CDR3 is TGTGCCAGCACCCCCCAACTAAATGAAAAACTGTTTTTT. It specifies CASTPQLNEKLFF.

The rearrangement links TRBV19 to TRBJ2-5, with D possibly being TRBD2 (6 bases). The CDR3 consists of 15 residues. V lost 5 bases, J lost 3 bases, and 16 bases lay in between. Germline CDR1 and CDR2: LNHDA and SQIVND (reference sequence). Written as DNA, the CDR3 is TGTGCCAGTAGTCAACGACTAGTCGGGGAAGAGACCCAGTACTTC. Amino acids: CASSQRLVGEETQYF.

This sequence joins TRBV11-2 and TRBJ2-1; possible D gene TRBD1, 6 bases. This CDR3 is 18 amino acids long. Trimming took 0 bases from V and 8 from J, leaving 23 bases between them. Germline-derived CDR1 and CDR2 are SGHAT and FQNNGV. This CDR3 reads CASSLDFRGSHPRDEQFF. CDR3 sequence (DNA): TGTGCCAGCAGCTTAGATTTCAGGGGCTCCCATCCACGGGATGAGCAGTTCTTC.

The chain uses TRBV18 and TRBJ1-1, with TRBD1 matching 7 bases. This CDR3 is built from 14 residues. The germline CDR1 and CDR2 sequences are KGHSH and LQKENI. The junction had 7 bases not matched to a gene; V was cut back by 5 bases and J by 4 bases. CDR3: CASSSTGSGTEAFF. DNA for the CDR3: TGTGCCAGCTCATCGACAGGGTCGGGCACTGAAGCTTTCTTT.

This chain connects TRBV6-5 to TRBJ2-7, with 7 positions matching TRBD2. The ends lost 0 bases at V and 5 bases at J; junction bases unmatched: 7. Looked up from germline, CDR1 is MNHEY and CDR2 is SVGAGI. This CDR3 region has 15 residues. This CDR3 is CASSYSMREPNEQYF. The CDR3 DNA sequence: TGTGCCAGCAGTTACTCTATGCGGGAGCCCAACGAGCAGTACTTC.

The gene calls are TRBV18 and TRBJ2-5; TRBD2 is a possible D gene (6 bases). Germline CDR1 is KGHSH and CDR2 is LQKENI. With 6 bases removed from V and 2 bases from J, the gap between germline ends came to 16 bases. This CDR3 has 15 residues. CDR3 amino acids: CASSPLGSGQETQYF. CDR3 in DNA: TGTGCCAGCTCCCCGCTTGGTAGCGGACAAGAGACCCAGTACTTC.

This clone was observed a handful of times. CDR3 in amino acids: CASSSREAEGTGELFF. DNA of the CDR3: TGTGCCAGCAGCTCCAGAGAGGCGGAGGGGACCGGGGAGCTGTTTTTT. The rearrangement links TRBV7-9 to TRBJ2-2, with a tentative D call TRBD2 (6 bases). The germline V gene encodes CDR1 SEHNR and CDR2 FQNEAQ (reference sequence). The CDR3 is 16 residues long. V lost 4 bases and J lost 5, with 17 bases in between. Full variable domain (remainder filled in from reference TRBV7-9 and TRBJ2-2): DTGVSQNPRHKITKRGQNVTFRCDPISEHNRLYWYRQTLGQGPEFLTYFQNEAQLEKSRLLSDRFSAERPKGSFSTLEIQRTEQGDSAMYLCASSSREAEGTGELFFGEGSRLTVL.

This clone was seen only once. This rearrangement joins TRBV5-4 to TRBJ2-3; TRBD2 matches at 13 bases. Germline V CDR1 and CDR2: SGHNT, YYREEE (reference sequence). The CDR3 length is 18 residues. V shed 4 bases and J 7 bases; nucleotides not matched to a gene: 15. The CDR3 DNA follows: TGTGCCAGCAGCATAGGGACTAGCGGGATTGTGTCCCTTTATACGCAGTATTTT. This encodes CASSIGTSGIVSLYTQYF.

This clone was counted a single time. V and J are TRBV11-3 and TRBJ2-7; TRBD1 might be the D (5 bases). With 5 bases removed from V and 0 bases from J, the gap between germline ends came to 8 bases. The CDR3 spans 13 residues. Germline V gene lookup returns CDR1 SGHNT and CDR2 YENEEA. The CDR3 region is CASSPDSSYEQYF. In DNA, the CDR3 is TGTGCCAGCAGCCCAGACAGCTCCTACGAGCAGTACTTC. Drawing the rest from reference TRBV11-3 and TRBJ2-7, the complete variable domain is EAGVVQSPRYKIIEKKQPVAFWCNPISGHNTLYWYLQNLGQGPELLIRYENEEAVDDSQLPKDRFSAERLKGVDSTLKIQPAELGDSAVYLCASSPDSSYEQYFGPGTRLTVT.

This sequence joins TRBV4-1 and TRBJ2-3; D is unclear. CDR3 size: 18 residues. The V end was cut by 1 base, the J end by 3 bases, with 20 bases between. Germline assignment: CDR1 MGHRA and CDR2 YSYEKL. The CDR3 DNA reads as TGCGCCAGCAGCCAAGGTCCCAGCAGGCTTGGGCGTACAGATACGCAGTATTTT. This translates into CASSQGPSRLGRTDTQYF.

The chain is built from TRBV21-1 and TRBJ2-7; TRBD1 reflects the table's D call only, with no check against the DNA. TRBV21-1 is a pseudogene. The CDR3 is made up of 16 amino acids. CDR3 sequence: CASSKVEGQGSYEQYF. CDR3 DNA: TGTGCCAGCAGCAAAGTTGAGGGACAGGGCTCCTACGAGCAGTACTTC.

The chain joins TRBV19 to TRBJ2-1; 8 positions match TRBD2. Germline V gives CDR1 LNHDA, CDR2 SQIVND (reference sequence). Losses at the gene ends were 3 bases for V and 7 bases for J; bases not matched to a gene: 5. There are 14 residues in the CDR3. The CDR3 region has the DNA TGTGCCAGTAGTATCACGGGAGGGCTTAATGAGCAGTTCTTC. It codes for CASSITGGLNEQFF.

The chain joins TRBV30 to TRBJ2-3; TRBD1 aligns across 9 bases. The germline V gene encodes CDR1 GTSNPN and CDR2 SVGIG (reference sequence). The CDR3 extends over 14 amino acids. Trimming cost V 3 bases and J 5 bases; bases outside gene matches: 6. The CDR3 DNA is TGTGCCTGGAGGTCGACAGGGGGTCGAGATACGCAGTATTTT. Translation gives CAWRSTGGRDTQYF. Variable domain in full (rest from reference TRBV30 and TRBJ2-3): SQTIHQWPATLVQPVGSPLSLECTVEGTSNPNLYWYRQAAGRGLQLLFYSVGIGQISSEVPQNLSASRPQDRQFILSSKKLLLSDSGFYLCAWRSTGGRDTQYFGPGTRLTVL.

V usage is TRBV5-1 and J usage is TRBJ1-4; a weak D match, TRBD1 (5 bases). CDR1 is SGHRS, CDR2 YFSETQ, per germline. This CDR3 is 15 amino acids long. V was clipped by 1 base and J by 8 bases, with 15 bases between them. CDR3 region: CASSLTPWEGEKLFF. In DNA form, the CDR3 reads TGCGCCAGCAGCTTGACCCCCTGGGAGGGGGAAAAACTGTTTTTT.

The chain is built from TRBV29-1 and TRBJ1-2; D is unclear. The V gene lost 4 bases and the J gene lost 1 base, with 4 bases spanning the gap. CDR3 length equals 11 residues. Germline-derived CDR1 and CDR2 are SQVTM and ANQGSEA. As DNA, the CDR3 is TGCAGCGTTGTACTTAACTATGGCTACACCTTC. Translated: CSVVLNYGYTF.

This chain uses TRBV5-4 with TRBJ1-1; perhaps TRBD1 as D (6 bases). CDR3 size: 14 residues. The V gene lost 1 base and the J gene lost 5 bases, with 12 bases spanning the gap. CDR1 is SGHNT, CDR2 YYREEE, per germline (reference sequence). CDR3 nucleotide sequence: TGTGCCAGCAGCTTGTCAGGGGACGGGACTGAAGCTTTCTTT. Its translation: CASSLSGDGTEAFF.

The chain carries TRBV18 and TRBJ2-2; a possible D gene is TRBD1 (6 bases). Germline loops: CDR1 KGHSH, CDR2 LQKENI. V lost 3 bases and J lost 0, with 8 bases in between. CDR3 length equals 15 residues. The CDR3 region has the DNA TGTGCCAGCTCACCTCGGACAGCGAACACCGGGGAGCTGTTTTTT. It specifies CASSPRTANTGELFF.

J is TRBJ2-4 and V is TRBV4-1; 7 bases are shared with TRBD2. Looked up from germline, CDR1 is MGHRA and CDR2 is YSYEKL. Trimming at V came to 1 base and at J to 6 bases, leaving 3 bases not matched to a gene. The CDR3 extends over 14 amino acids. The CDR3 region is CASSQGGGRNIQYF. The CDR3 coding sequence is TGCGCCAGCAGCCAAGGCGGGGGTAGAAACATTCAGTACTTC.

The chain couples TRBV5-1 to TRBJ2-3, with a possible D match to TRBD2 (6 bases). Deletions cut 1 base from V and 2 bases from J, with 8 bases between. The germline V gene encodes CDR1 SGHRS and CDR2 YFSETQ. The CDR3 consists of 14 residues. CDR3 loop: CASSLRGNTDTQYF. CDR3 DNA sequence: TGCGCCAGCAGCTTGCGCGGGAACACAGATACGCAGTATTTT.

V gene TRBV27 combines with J gene TRBJ2-3, with D tentatively TRBD1 (6 bases). The CDR3 extends over 17 amino acids. CDR1 is MNHEY and CDR2 is SMNVEV in the germline V gene (reference sequence). Trimming removed 3 bases at V and 0 bases at J, with 16 bases between. For the CDR3, the DNA is TGTGCCAGCAGTTTTATCGAGGGGGTTCCTAGCACAGATACGCAGTATTTT. Translated: CASSFIEGVPSTDTQYF.

The chain carries TRBV6-5 and TRBJ2-1; weak D call: TRBD2 (5 bases). Looked up from germline, CDR1 is MNHEY and CDR2 is SVGAGI. The CDR3 is made up of 15 amino acids. Trimming took off 4 bases at V and 9 bases at J, with 19 bases between the two ends. In DNA, the CDR3 is TGTGCCAGCAGTTCCCTCGCGAGCGGTTCTGGTGAGCAGTTCTTC. Amino acid sequence: CASSSLASGSGEQFF.

The chain recombines TRBV6-5 with TRBJ1-1; D gene uncertain. CDR3 length equals 14 residues. Germline values: CDR1 MNHEY, CDR2 SVGAGI. V lost 11 bases, J lost 1 base, and 17 bases lay in between. The CDR3 nucleotides read TGTGCCTCCTCCCCCGCGTTCCCGAACACTGAAGCTTTCTTT. It specifies CASSPAFPNTEAFF.

The rearrangement links TRBV4-2 to TRBJ2-5, with 8 nucleotides matching TRBD2. V gave up 1 base and J gave up 2 bases; unmatched junction bases: 0. Germline V gives CDR1 LGHNA, CDR2 YNFKEQ. The CDR3 covers 14 residues. The CDR3 sequence is CASSQGGRQETQYF. The CDR3 DNA sequence: TGTGCCAGCAGCCAAGGCGGGAGGCAAGAGACCCAGTACTTC.

The V and J genes are TRBV27 and TRBJ2-7, with D unclear. V was clipped by 6 bases and J by 1 base, with 16 bases between them. Germline loops: CDR1 MNHEY, CDR2 SMNVEV (reference sequence). This CDR3 comprises 15 residues. The CDR3 DNA reads TGTGCCAGCAGCTTGAGGCGGATGTCATCCTACGAGCAGTACTTC. The encoded protein is CASSLRRMSSYEQYF.

The chain links TRBV10-3 to TRBJ1-1, with D perhaps matching TRBD1 (5 bases). Germline V gene sequence: CDR1 ENHRY, CDR2 SYGVKD. With 3 bases removed from V and 5 bases from J, the gap between germline ends came to 7 bases. CDR3 length: 12 residues. The CDR3 is CAISDGGTEAFF. DNA of the CDR3: TGTGCCATCAGTGACGGGGGTACTGAAGCTTTCTTT.

The chain employs TRBV28 and TRBJ2-7; the match to TRBD2 covers 10 bases. CDR1 is MDHEN and CDR2 is SYDVKM in the germline V gene. The CDR3 spans 13 residues. V dropped 7 bases and J dropped 3; count of bases not matched to a gene: 3. The CDR3 is CASKTSGFYEQYF. CDR3 sequence (DNA): TGTGCCAGCAAGACTAGCGGGTTCTACGAGCAGTACTTC.

V gene TRBV5-1 combines with J gene TRBJ2-3, with 13 nucleotides matching TRBD2. Germline V gene lookup returns CDR1 SGHRS and CDR2 YFSETQ. With V trimmed by 7 bases and J by 2 bases, 4 bases remained unmatched. The CDR3 has 15 amino acids. The CDR3 nucleotides are TGCGCCAGCGGGACTAGCGGGGCCTCCACAGATACGCAGTATTTT. This sequence encodes CASGTSGASTDTQYF.

V gene TRBV30 combines with J gene TRBJ2-3; 7 bases line up with TRBD2. The CDR3 runs to 11 residues. The junction had 1 base not matched to a gene; V was cut back by 1 base and J by 9 bases. Germline V lookup: CDR1 GTSNPN, CDR2 SVGIG (reference sequence). CDR3 sequence: CAWSGGGTQYF. As DNA, the CDR3 is TGTGCCTGGAGTGGGGGGGGAACGCAGTATTTT.

The V gene is TRBV18, the J gene TRBJ2-5; D call uncertain. This CDR3 comprises 13 residues. Germline V gene data show CDR1 as KGHSH and CDR2 as LQKENI. The V end lost 3 bases, the J end lost 2 bases, and 7 bases lay between the germline ends. In DNA form, the CDR3 reads TGTGCCAGCTCACCGGCCAAGCAAGAGACCCAGTACTTC. Amino acid sequence: CASSPAKQETQYF.

The chain couples TRBV7-9 to TRBJ1-2; tentative D call: TRBD1 (5 bases). Germline V gene lookup returns CDR1 SEHNR and CDR2 FQNEAQ (reference sequence). Trimming stripped 8 bases from V and 1 base from J, with 17 bases between. The CDR3 runs to 15 residues. CDR3: CASDTQGLLNYGYTF. The CDR3 DNA follows: TGTGCCAGCGATACTCAGGGCCTTCTTAACTATGGCTACACCTTC.

This clone was observed a few times. The chain recombines TRBV5-1 with TRBJ2-1, with TRBD2 matching over 10 bases. The V gene's germline CDR1 is SGHRS and CDR2 YFSETQ. CDR3 length: 14 residues. Trimming at V came to 7 bases and at J to 0 bases, leaving 1 base not matched to a gene. CDR3 nucleotide sequence: TGCGCCAGCGCTAGCGGGAGCTCCTACAATGAGCAGTTCTTC. Its protein product is CASASGSSYNEQFF.